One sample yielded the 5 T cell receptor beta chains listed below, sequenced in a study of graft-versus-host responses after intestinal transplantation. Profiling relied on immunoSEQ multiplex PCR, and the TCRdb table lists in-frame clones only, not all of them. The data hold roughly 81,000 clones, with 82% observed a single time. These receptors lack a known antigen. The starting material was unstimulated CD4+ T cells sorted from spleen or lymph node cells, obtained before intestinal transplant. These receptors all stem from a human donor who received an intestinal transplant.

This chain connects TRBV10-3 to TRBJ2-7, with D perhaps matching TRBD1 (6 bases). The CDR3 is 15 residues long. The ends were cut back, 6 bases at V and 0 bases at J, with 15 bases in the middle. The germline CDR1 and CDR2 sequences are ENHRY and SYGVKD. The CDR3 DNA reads TGTGCCATCAGGGGGGCAGGAACGGGCTCCTACGAGCAGTACTTC. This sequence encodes CAIRGAGTGSYEQYF.

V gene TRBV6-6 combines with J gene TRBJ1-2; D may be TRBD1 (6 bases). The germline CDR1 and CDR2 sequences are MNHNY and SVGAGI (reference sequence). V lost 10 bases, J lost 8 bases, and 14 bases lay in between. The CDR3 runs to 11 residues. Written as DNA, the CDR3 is TGTGCCACCACAGGGATCCAGGGCTACACCTTC. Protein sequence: CATTGIQGYTF.

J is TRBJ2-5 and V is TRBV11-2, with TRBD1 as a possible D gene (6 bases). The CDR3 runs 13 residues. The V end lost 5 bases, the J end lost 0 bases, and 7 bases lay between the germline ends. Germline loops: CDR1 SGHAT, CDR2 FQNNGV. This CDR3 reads CASSRQDQETQYF. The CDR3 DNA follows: TGTGCCAGCAGCAGACAGGACCAAGAGACCCAGTACTTC.

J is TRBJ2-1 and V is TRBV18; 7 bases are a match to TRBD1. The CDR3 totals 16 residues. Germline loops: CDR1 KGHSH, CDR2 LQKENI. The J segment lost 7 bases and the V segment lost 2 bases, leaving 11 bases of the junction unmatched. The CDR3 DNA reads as TGTGCCAGCTCACCAGGAAAGGGGGCCTATGTAAATGAGCAGTTCTTC. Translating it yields CASSPGKGAYVNEQFF.

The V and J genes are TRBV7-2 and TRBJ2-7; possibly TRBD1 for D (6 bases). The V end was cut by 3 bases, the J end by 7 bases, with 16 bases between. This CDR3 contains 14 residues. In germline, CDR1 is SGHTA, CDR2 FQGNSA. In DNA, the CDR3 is TGTGCCAGCAGCTTCGGGACAAGACTACGGGAGCAGTACTTC. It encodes CASSFGTRLREQYF.